This T cell receptor beta chain comes out of a study of T cell repertoires in cytomegalovirus infection. Whole-study context: Carrying CMV and the relevant HLA type showed in public TCR beta signatures.

TCRdb re-called the reads with MiXCR, one entry per CDR3 protein. This sample has 200,000 or so distinct CDR3 sequences, with roughly two fifths found just once. Notes on the study in general: CMV-specific TCR beta clonotypes restricted by HLA-C dominated the ex vivo response.

In the case of this clonotype: What it binds is unknown.

In germline, CDR1 is DFQATT, CDR2 SNEGSKA (reference sequence). V lost 0 bases to trimming and J lost 5 bases, with 7 bases between them. CDR3 length: 12 residues. This clonotype was sampled from a human donor in good health (CMV status not recorded). Some clones in this sample may be carry-over from other donors' samples. This chain uses TRBV20-1 with TRBJ2-5; D is undetermined. The material sequenced was CD8+ T cells from cultured PBMCs, taken from culture after CMV antigen stimulation. The CDR3: CSARDRRETQYF. The CDR3 DNA sequence: TGCAGTGCTAGAGATCGAAGGGAGACCCAGTACTTC.